The clone carrying this TCR beta chain showed up just a few times. These data are taken from a study of OX40 agonist ivuxolimab in advanced cancers. Study-level background: Three partial responders included one hepatocellular carcinoma patient and two cutaneous melanoma patients.

This CDR3 comprises 13 residues. Assay used: immunoSEQ multiplex PCR; TCRdb lists only in-frame clones, some missing. This table has about 73,000 clones, about 90% appearing once. The starting material was CD4+ or CD8+ T cells sorted from blood, obtained in a trial of the OX40 agonist ivuxolimab. The chain employs TRBV21-1 and TRBJ1-5. TRBV21-1 is described as a pseudogene. The sequence was collected from an adult with an advanced solid tumor such as melanoma, head and neck, liver or kidney cancer. The CDR3 DNA sequence: TGTGCCAGCTCCAAATTGGGCAATCAGCCCCAGCATTTT. Its protein product is CASSKLGNQPQHF.